This TCR beta chain was found in a study of blood T cell repertoires in COVID-19. This table comes from immunoSEQ multiplex PCR, and its TCRdb copy is limited to in-frame clones, with some not included. This table holds 68,000 or so clones, roughly 84% found once. The germline V gene has CDR1 GTSNPN and CDR2 SVGIG (reference sequence). Losses at the gene ends were 3 bases for V and 0 bases for J; bases not matched to a gene: 8. This CDR3 comprises 16 residues. The TCR comes from a man in his 70s with active or convalescent COVID-19. This sequence joins TRBV30 and TRBJ1-3; 7 bases are shared with TRBD1. Sequencing was done on a sample of peripheral blood. The DNA of the CDR3 is TGTGCCTGGAGGGAAAGGGACAGAGACTCTGGAAACACCATATATTTT. As protein: CAWRERDRDSGNTIYF.